What follows are 28 T cell receptor beta chains derived from one specimen sequenced in a study of blood T cell repertoires in COVID-19. Here immunoSEQ multiplex PCR was the method, and the copy in TCRdb shows in-frame clones only, minus some. Among under 250,000 clones listed, 70% to 90% were seen once. Sequencing was performed on peripheral blood. These receptors came from a man aged 50-59 years with COVID-19, enrolled during active disease.

The rearrangement joins TRBV19 to TRBJ2-5, with 9 bases aligning to TRBD1. V shed 4 bases and J 5 bases; nucleotides not matched to a gene: 2. This CDR3 contains 13 residues. The germline CDR1 and CDR2 sequences are LNHDA and SQIVND (reference sequence). Here the CDR3 DNA reads TGTGCCAGTAGTAGGACAGGGGCCGAGACCCAGTACTTC. This encodes CASSRTGAETQYF.

The J gene is TRBJ2-3, the V gene TRBV2; 8 nucleotides agree with TRBD1. The germline gives CDR1 SNHLY, CDR2 FYNNEI. The CDR3 spans 17 residues. V was clipped by 6 bases and J by 2 bases; unmatched bases: 13. The CDR3 is CASSRLPWDRTTDTQYF. CDR3 nucleotide sequence: TGTGCCAGCAGCCGCCTTCCGTGGGACAGGACCACAGATACGCAGTATTTT.

The V call is TRBV6-5, the J call TRBJ2-3, with a tentative D call TRBD1 (6 bases). The CDR3 sequence is 13 residues long. Trimming stripped 6 bases from V and 4 bases from J, with 11 bases between. The germline CDR1 and CDR2 sequences are MNHEY and SVGAGI. The CDR3 nucleotides are TGTGCCAGCAGGATAAACAGGGCAGATACGCAGTATTTT. Translation: CASRINRADTQYF.

J is TRBJ1-2 and V is TRBV12-2; TRBD1, the table's D call, lacks a check against the DNA. TRBV12-2 is a listed pseudogene. The CDR3 length is 17 residues. The CDR3 nucleotides are TGTGCAAGTCGCCCCCCCGCCGGGGACAGGACCCTCTATGGCTACACCTTC. The encoded protein is CASRPPAGDRTLYGYTF.

J is TRBJ1-3 and V is TRBV6-1; D not certain. Germline CDR1 is MNHNS and CDR2 is SASEGT. The CDR3 loop spans 13 amino acids. Trimming took 6 bases from V and 1 from J, leaving 7 bases between them. The CDR3 loop is CASREGSGNTIYF. CDR3 sequence (DNA): TGTGCCAGCAGGGAGGGATCTGGAAACACCATATATTTT.

This chain joins TRBV4-2 and TRBJ1-2; D gene unclear. Per the germline V gene, CDR1 is LGHNA and CDR2 is YNFKEQ. CDR3 length: 16 amino acids. The V and J ends lost 3 bases and 4 bases respectively, with 18 bases between them. The CDR3 region has the DNA TGTGCCAGCAGCCAGGTGGCAGGTGAGGGCAGCTATGGCTACACCTTC. It specifies CASSQVAGEGSYGYTF.

The chain recombines TRBV15 with TRBJ1-2, with D maybe TRBD1 (5 bases). There are 14 residues in the CDR3. Per germline, CDR1 LNHNV and CDR2 YYDKDF (reference sequence). Between the trimmed V and J ends, which lost 3 bases and 5 bases, there was a span of 13 bases. The CDR3 region is CATSRKDKWYGYTF. In DNA form, the CDR3 reads TGTGCCACCAGCAGGAAGGACAAATGGTATGGCTACACCTTC. Supplemented by reference TRBV15 and TRBJ1-2, the full variable domain reads DAMVIQNPRYQVTQFGKPVTLSCSQTLNHNVMYWYQQKSSQAPKLLFHYYDKDFNNEADTPDNFQSRRPNTSFCFLDIRSPGLGDTAMYLCATSRKDKWYGYTFGSGTRLTVV.

This clone was seen more than once but under ten times. The chain is built from TRBV11-1 and TRBJ2-7; D may be TRBD2 (5 bases). The CDR3 is 14 amino acids. Germline lookup yields CDR1 SGHAT and CDR2 FQDESV (reference sequence). V was trimmed by 5 bases and J by 6 bases, leaving 17 bases between them. CDR3 region: CASSTSGDPSEQYF. CDR3 nucleotide sequence: TGTGCCAGCAGCACCAGCGGAGACCCCTCCGAGCAGTACTTC.

This chain joins TRBV5-6 and TRBJ1-1, with D tentatively TRBD1 (5 bases). The ends were cut back, 0 bases at V and 5 bases at J, with 11 bases in the middle. The CDR3 consists of 14 residues. Germline CDR1 SGHDT, CDR2 YYEEEE. The CDR3 nucleotides read TGTGCCAGCAGCTTGGAGGGGTGGTATACTGAAGCTTTCTTT. Encoded protein: CASSLEGWYTEAFF. The full variable domain, its missing parts supplied by reference TRBV5-6 and TRBJ1-1, is DAGVTQSPTHLIKTRGQQVTLRCSPKSGHDTVSWYQQALGQGPQFIFQYYEEEERQRGNFPDRFSGHQFPNYSSELNVNALLLGDSALYLCASSLEGWYTEAFFGQGTRLTVV.

The rearrangement links TRBV9 to TRBJ2-1, with 7 bases that match TRBD1. The CDR3 length is 17 residues. With 4 bases clipped from V and 2 bases from J, the junction kept 12 bases outside the gene matches. Germline V gene lookup returns CDR1 SGDLS and CDR2 YYNGEE. CDR3 protein: CASSPSATDRAYNEQFF. CDR3 DNA sequence: TGTGCCAGCAGCCCCTCCGCAACCGACAGGGCCTACAATGAGCAGTTCTTC. Drawing the rest from reference TRBV9 and TRBJ2-1, the complete variable domain is DSGVTQTPKHLITATGQRVTLRCSPRSGDLSVYWYQQSLDQGLQFLIQYYNGEERAKGNILERFSAQQFPDLHSELNLSSLELGDSALYFCASSPSATDRAYNEQFFGPGTRLTVL.

The V gene is TRBV10-1, the J gene TRBJ2-2; D uncertain. The germline V gene has CDR1 WNHNN and CDR2 SYGVQD (reference sequence). Between the trimmed V and J ends, which lost 2 bases and 4 bases, there was a span of 5 bases. There are 13 residues in the CDR3. This CDR3 is CASSEAPTGELFF. CDR3 coding DNA: TGCGCCAGCAGTGAGGCGCCCACCGGGGAGCTGTTTTTT.

The V call is TRBV30, the J call TRBJ2-7, with unresolved D. Trimming removed 0 bases from V and 6 bases from J, with 6 bases in between. The CDR3 consists of 11 residues. The germline gives CDR1 GTSNPN, CDR2 SVGIG (reference sequence). The CDR3 sequence is CAWSVHLEQYF. CDR3 sequence (DNA): TGTGCCTGGAGTGTACATCTCGAGCAGTACTTC.

This clone has just a few counts. The rearrangement uses TRBV5-1 and TRBJ2-2; 7 bases map to TRBD2. The CDR3 has 16 amino acids. Losses at the gene ends were 3 bases for V and 6 bases for J; bases not matched to a gene: 11. Germline loops: CDR1 SGHRS, CDR2 YFSETQ. CDR3 protein: CASSSLGGGRAGELFF. The CDR3 DNA reads TGCGCCAGCAGCTCCCTTGGCGGGGGTAGGGCCGGGGAGCTGTTTTTT.

This chain joins TRBV7-9 and TRBJ2-7; D remains ambiguous. The CDR3 runs to 12 residues. V was shortened by 3 bases and J by 4 bases, with 7 bases between the two germline ends. Germline CDR1 and CDR2: SEHNR and FQNEAQ (reference sequence). The CDR3 bases are TGTGCCAGCAGCTTGACATCTTACGAGCAGTACTTC. The encoded protein is CASSLTSYEQYF.

The gene calls are TRBV24-1 and TRBJ2-7, with D perhaps TRBD1 (5 bases). Germline values: CDR1 KGHDR, CDR2 SFDVKD. V lost 8 bases and J lost 2, with 9 bases in between. CDR3 length equals 12 residues. DNA for the CDR3: TGTGCCACCACAACAGGAGCCTACGAGCAGTACTTC. It codes for CATTTGAYEQYF.

The chain couples TRBV5-1 to TRBJ1-6; D is uncertain. The CDR3 is made up of 17 amino acids. The germline V gene has CDR1 SGHRS and CDR2 YFSETQ. Trimming removed 2 bases at V and 0 bases at J, with 12 bases between. The CDR3 reads CASSFWATSSYNSPLHF. In DNA, the CDR3 is TGCGCCAGCAGCTTTTGGGCCACGAGCTCCTATAATTCACCCCTCCACTTT.

The J gene is TRBJ2-7, the V gene TRBV9; 9 bases agree with TRBD1. The V segment lost 4 bases and the J segment 2 bases; nucleotides outside the gene matches: 7. Per germline, CDR1 SGDLS and CDR2 YYNGEE. The CDR3 covers 15 residues. CDR3 residues: CASSSGQGPTYEQYF. Here the CDR3 DNA reads TGTGCCAGCAGCTCGGGACAGGGCCCGACCTACGAGCAGTACTTC.

V and J are TRBV3-1 (or the pseudogene TRBV3-2) and TRBJ2-1; 9 bases are shared with TRBD2. The CDR3 is 15 amino acids. V lost 4 bases to trimming and J lost 3 bases; unmatched junction nucleotides: 4. Per germline, CDR1 LGHDT and CDR2 YNNKEL (reference sequence). CDR3 sequence reads: CASSLAGGGYNEQFF. The CDR3, as DNA: TGTGCCAGCAGCCTTGCGGGAGGGGGCTACAATGAGCAGTTCTTC.

The rearrangement uses TRBV11-3 and TRBJ2-2; possibly TRBD1 for D (5 bases). Per germline, CDR1 SGHNT and CDR2 YENEEA. V shed 7 bases and J shed 2 bases, with 11 bases lying between them. The length of the CDR3 is 14 residues. This chain's CDR3 is CASTSRGNTGELFF. In DNA, the CDR3 is TGTGCCAGCACCTCAAGGGGAAACACCGGGGAGCTGTTTTTT.

This clone was detected a few times. The CDR3 protein is CATSAGEYSNQPQHF. DNA for the CDR3: TGTGCCACCAGTGCAGGGGAGTATAGCAATCAGCCCCAGCATTTT. V gene TRBV24-1 combines with J gene TRBJ1-5; TRBD1 is a possible D gene (6 bases). This CDR3 is built from 15 residues. Trimming left V 5 bases short and J 0 bases short, with 10 bases between. Germline CDR1 is KGHDR and CDR2 is SFDVKD.

V and J are TRBV12-3 or TRBV12-4 and TRBJ2-7; TRBD1 agrees at 9 bases. The CDR3 runs 12 residues. The trim removed 6 bases at V and 4 bases at J, leaving 1 base unmatched. The CDR3 nucleotides read TGTGCCAGCAGACAGGGGGCATACGAGCAGTACTTC. Translating it yields CASRQGAYEQYF.

The V and J genes are TRBV7-3 and TRBJ2-2; D is possibly TRBD2 (6 bases). The germline V gene encodes CDR1 SGHTA and CDR2 FQGTGA. Trimming removed 5 bases at V and 6 bases at J, with 16 bases between. CDR3 size: 15 residues. CDR3 DNA sequence: TGTGCCAGCAGCCCCCGGGGCAGGGAGGCCGGGGAGCTGTTTTTT. Amino acids: CASSPRGREAGELFF.

CDR3 amino acids: CASSAGTGGISPLHF. CDR3 bases: TGTGCCAGCAGTGCCGGGACAGGGGGAATTTCACCCCTCCACTTT. This chain uses TRBV6-2 or TRBV6-3 with TRBJ1-6; TRBD1 aligns across 11 bases. With 5 bases clipped from V and 9 bases from J, the junction kept 6 bases outside the gene matches. Germline CDR1 reads MNHEY; CDR2 reads SVGEGT. The CDR3 has 15 amino acids.

The V gene is TRBV3-1 (or the pseudogene TRBV3-2), the J gene TRBJ2-7; TRBD1 is a possible D gene (5 bases). V dropped 2 bases and J dropped 2 bases, with 16 bases sitting between them. Germline assignment: CDR1 LGHDT and CDR2 YNNKEL (reference sequence). The length of the CDR3 is 16 residues. In DNA, the CDR3 is TGTGCCAGCAGCCAAATGGGAAGGGGCAGCGCCTACGAGCAGTACTTC. It translates to CASSQMGRGSAYEQYF.

This chain joins TRBV21-1 and TRBJ1-3; no check of the table's D call, TRBD1, against the DNA was made. TRBV21-1 is given as a pseudogene. The CDR3 spans 17 residues. CDR3 sequence reads: CASSGNNRDNSGNTIYF. CDR3 coding DNA: TGTGCCAGCAGTGGCAACAACAGGGATAACTCTGGAAACACCATATATTTT.

The rearrangement joins TRBV28 to TRBJ1-2; D unresolved. The CDR3 contains 13 residues. The V end was cut by 8 bases, the J end by 7 bases, with 17 bases between. Looked up from germline, CDR1 is MDHEN and CDR2 is SYDVKM. Written as DNA, the CDR3 is TGTGCCAGCCGCCGACCACTAGGCTCTGGCTACACCTTC. It yields the protein CASRRPLGSGYTF.

This chain joins TRBV7-9 and TRBJ2-3; tentative D call: TRBD1 (6 bases). CDR3 length: 16 residues. V lost 4 bases and J lost 2, with 16 bases in between. Germline CDR1 and CDR2: SEHNR and FQNEAQ (reference sequence). The DNA of the CDR3 is TGTGCCAGCAGCTCAAACCGGGACAATGACACAGATACGCAGTATTTT. It yields the protein CASSSNRDNDTDTQYF.

The rearrangement uses TRBV27 and TRBJ2-7, with a possible D match to TRBD2 (5 bases). CDR3 length: 15 residues. Germline V CDR1 and CDR2: MNHEY, SMNVEV (reference sequence). V dropped 2 bases and J dropped 0 bases, with 11 bases sitting between them. As DNA, the CDR3 is TGTGCCAGCAGTTTAGTGGGAGTCCCCTCCTACGAGCAGTACTTC. It codes for CASSLVGVPSYEQYF.